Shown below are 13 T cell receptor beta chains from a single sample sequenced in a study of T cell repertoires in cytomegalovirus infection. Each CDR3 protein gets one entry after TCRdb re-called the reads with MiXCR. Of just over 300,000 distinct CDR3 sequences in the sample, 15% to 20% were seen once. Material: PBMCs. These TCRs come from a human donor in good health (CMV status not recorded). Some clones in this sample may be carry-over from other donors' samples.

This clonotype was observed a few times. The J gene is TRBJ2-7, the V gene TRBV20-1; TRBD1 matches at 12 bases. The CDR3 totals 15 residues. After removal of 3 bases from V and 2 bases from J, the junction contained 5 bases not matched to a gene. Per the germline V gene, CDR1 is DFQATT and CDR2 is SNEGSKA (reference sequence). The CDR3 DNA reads TGCAGTGCTAGGGGGACAGGGGGCAATGCCTACGAGCAGTACTTC. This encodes CSARGTGGNAYEQYF.

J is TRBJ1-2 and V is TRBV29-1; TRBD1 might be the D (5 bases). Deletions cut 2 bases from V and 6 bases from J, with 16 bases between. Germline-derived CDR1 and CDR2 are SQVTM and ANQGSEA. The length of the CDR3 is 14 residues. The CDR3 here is CSVESFDRRDGYTF. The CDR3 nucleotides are TGCAGCGTTGAATCCTTTGACAGAAGGGATGGCTACACCTTC.

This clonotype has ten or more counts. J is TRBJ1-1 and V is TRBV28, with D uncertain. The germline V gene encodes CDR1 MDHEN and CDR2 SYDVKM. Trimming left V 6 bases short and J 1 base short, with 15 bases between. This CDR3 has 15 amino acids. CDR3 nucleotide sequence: TGTGCCAGCAGGGGGATCGGGAGAAGGAACACTGAAGCTTTCTTT. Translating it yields CASRGIGRRNTEAFF.

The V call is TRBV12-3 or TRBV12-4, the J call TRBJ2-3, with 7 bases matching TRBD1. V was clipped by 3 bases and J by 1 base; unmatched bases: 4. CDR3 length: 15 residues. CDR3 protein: CASSFRDSGTDTQYF. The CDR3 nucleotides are TGTGCCAGCAGTTTCCGGGACAGTGGCACAGATACGCAGTATTTT.

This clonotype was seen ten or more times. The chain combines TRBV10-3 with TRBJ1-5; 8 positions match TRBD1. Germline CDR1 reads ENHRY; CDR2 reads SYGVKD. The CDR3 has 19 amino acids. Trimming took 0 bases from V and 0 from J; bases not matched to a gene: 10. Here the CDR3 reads CAISESSGTGPYSNQPQHF. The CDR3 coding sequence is TGTGCCATCAGTGAGTCCTCAGGGACAGGACCATATAGCAATCAGCCCCAGCATTTT.

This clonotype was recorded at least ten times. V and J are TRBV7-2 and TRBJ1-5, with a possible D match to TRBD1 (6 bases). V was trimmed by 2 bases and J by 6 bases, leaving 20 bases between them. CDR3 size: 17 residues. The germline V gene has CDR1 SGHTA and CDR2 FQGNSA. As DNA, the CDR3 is TGTGCCAGCAGCTTAAGGGTGGGGACATATTTGGGTCAGCCCCAGCATTTT. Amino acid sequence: CASSLRVGTYLGQPQHF.

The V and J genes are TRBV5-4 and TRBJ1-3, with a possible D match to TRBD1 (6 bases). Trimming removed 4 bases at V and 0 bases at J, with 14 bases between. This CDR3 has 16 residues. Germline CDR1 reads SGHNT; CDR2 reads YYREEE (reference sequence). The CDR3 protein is CASSPGAGLSGNTIYF. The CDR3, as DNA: TGTGCCAGCAGCCCGGGGGCGGGTCTCTCTGGAAACACCATATATTTT.

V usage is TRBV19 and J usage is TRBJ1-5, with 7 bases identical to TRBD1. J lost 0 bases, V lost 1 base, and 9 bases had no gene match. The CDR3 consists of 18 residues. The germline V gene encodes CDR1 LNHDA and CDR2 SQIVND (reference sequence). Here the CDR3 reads CASSIGLGQTYSNQPQHF. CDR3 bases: TGTGCCAGTAGTATAGGCCTGGGACAGACTTATAGCAATCAGCCCCAGCATTTT.

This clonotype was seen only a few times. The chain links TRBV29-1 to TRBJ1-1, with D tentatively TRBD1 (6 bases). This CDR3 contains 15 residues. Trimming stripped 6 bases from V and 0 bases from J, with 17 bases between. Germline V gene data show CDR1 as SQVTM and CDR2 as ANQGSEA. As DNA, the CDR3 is TGCAGCGTCTCCCCAGGGGTAACTATGAACACTGAAGCTTTCTTT. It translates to CSVSPGVTMNTEAFF. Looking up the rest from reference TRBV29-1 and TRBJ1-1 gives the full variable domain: SAVISQKPSRDICQRGTSLTIQCQVDSQVTMMFWYRQQPGQSLTLIATANQGSEATYESGFVIDKFPISRPNLTFSTLTVSNMSPEDSSIYLCSVSPGVTMNTEAFFGQGTRLTVV.

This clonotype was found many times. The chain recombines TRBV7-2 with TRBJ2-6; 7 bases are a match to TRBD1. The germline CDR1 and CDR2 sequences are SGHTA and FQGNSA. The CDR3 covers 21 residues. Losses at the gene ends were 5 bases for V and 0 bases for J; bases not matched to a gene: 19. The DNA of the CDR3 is TGTGCCAGCAGCCGCGGGTCCCAGTACAGGGGCGAATACTCTGGGGCCAACGTCCTGACTTTC. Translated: CASSRGSQYRGEYSGANVLTF.

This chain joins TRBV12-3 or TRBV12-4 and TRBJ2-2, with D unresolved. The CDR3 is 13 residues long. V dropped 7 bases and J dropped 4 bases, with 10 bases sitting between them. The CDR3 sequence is CASTGRPTGELFF. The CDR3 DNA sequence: TGTGCCAGCACCGGCCGCCCCACCGGGGAGCTGTTTTTT.

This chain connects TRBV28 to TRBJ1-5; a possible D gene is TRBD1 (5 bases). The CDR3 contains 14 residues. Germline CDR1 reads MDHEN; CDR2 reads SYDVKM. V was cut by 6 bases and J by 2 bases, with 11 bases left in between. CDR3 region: CASSGGNGNQPQHF. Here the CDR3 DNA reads TGTGCCAGCAGCGGGGGGAACGGCAATCAGCCCCAGCATTTT.

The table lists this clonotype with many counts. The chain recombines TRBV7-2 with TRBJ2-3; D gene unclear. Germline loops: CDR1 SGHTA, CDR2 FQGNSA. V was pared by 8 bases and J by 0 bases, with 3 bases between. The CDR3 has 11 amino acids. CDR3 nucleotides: TGTGCCAGCGACAGCACAGATACGCAGTATTTT. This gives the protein CASDSTDTQYF. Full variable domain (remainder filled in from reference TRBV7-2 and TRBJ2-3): GAGVSQSPSNKVTEKGKDVELRCDPISGHTALYWYRQSLGQGLEFLIYFQGNSAPDKSGLPSDRFSAERTGGSVSTLTIQRTQQEDSAVYLCASDSTDTQYFGPGTRLTVL.